The source of this T cell receptor (beta chain) is a study of CD8 T cells in ankylosing spondylitis. The authors made TCR beta libraries by quantitative 5'-RACE with molecular barcodes. TCRdb re-analysed the 5' RACE reads in MiXCR, keeping a single row per CDR3 protein. The sample consists of 450,000 to 550,000 distinct CDR3 sequences, less than 6% of them appearing once. The CDR3 spans 9 residues. V was trimmed by 5 bases and J by 15 bases, leaving 8 bases between them. General study points: A subset of motif variants has previously been described in the synovial fluid and blood of reactive arthritis. Relatively scarce in peripheral blood, disease-linked clones were CD8+. About 8 highly homologous variants made up a TCR beta motif that seemed to typify ankylosing spondylitis blood.

This clonotype was seen repeatedly, ten times or more. Its antigen is unknown. The chain couples TRBV12-3 or TRBV12-4 to TRBJ2-1, with D uncertain. This TCR was recovered from a male donor with ankylosing spondylitis. The sequenced sample consisted of blood, either unsorted or a sorted T cell fraction (not recorded which). CDR3 sequence: CASSPPTFF. CDR3 coding DNA: TGTGCCAGCAGTCCCCCGACGTTCTTC.